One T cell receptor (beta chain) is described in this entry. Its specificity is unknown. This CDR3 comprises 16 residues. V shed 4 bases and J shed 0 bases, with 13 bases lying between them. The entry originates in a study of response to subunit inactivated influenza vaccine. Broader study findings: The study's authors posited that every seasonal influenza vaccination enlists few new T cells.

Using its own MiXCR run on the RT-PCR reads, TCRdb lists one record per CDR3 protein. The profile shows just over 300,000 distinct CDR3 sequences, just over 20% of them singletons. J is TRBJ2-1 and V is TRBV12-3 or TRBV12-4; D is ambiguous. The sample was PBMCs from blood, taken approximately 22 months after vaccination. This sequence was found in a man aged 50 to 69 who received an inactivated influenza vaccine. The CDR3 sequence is CASSYSTLFSYNEQFF. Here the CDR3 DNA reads TGTGCCAGCAGTTATTCGACCCTATTCTCCTACAATGAGCAGTTCTTC.